These 26 T cell receptor beta chains were all obtained from the same sample, sequenced in a study of T-cell memory formation after mild COVID-19. TCRdb re-derived calls from the 5' RACE reads in MiXCR, one entry per CDR3 protein. The sample lists about 290,000 distinct CDR3 sequences; roughly 15% were seen once. Material for sequencing was PBMCs or a T cell subset sorted from them (not recorded which). The receptors here all came from a man between 18 and 29 years old who had mild COVID-19 (a few samples of this study predate the infection). Cell type and time point are not known.

This chain uses TRBV7-2 with TRBJ2-5, with D hard to call. This CDR3 spans 13 amino acids. Germline CDR1 is SGHTA and CDR2 is FQGNSA. V was clipped by 7 bases and J by 3 bases, with 12 bases between them. CDR3 sequence (DNA): TGTGCCAGCACCATTGAGCGTGAAGAGACCCAGTACTTC. It yields the protein CASTIEREETQYF.

The chain combines TRBV7-3 with TRBJ2-7; D not certain. Germline V CDR1 and CDR2: SGHTA, FQGTGA. The CDR3 runs to 14 residues. V lost 4 bases and J lost 0, with 10 bases in between. The CDR3 DNA reads as TGTGCCAGCAGCTCCAGCTCGGGCTCCTACGAGCAGTACTTC. Its translation is CASSSSSGSYEQYF.

The sample holds many counts of this clonotype. This rearrangement joins TRBV6-5 to TRBJ2-3; TRBD2 aligns across 9 bases. Looked up from germline, CDR1 is MNHEY and CDR2 is SVGAGI. CDR3 size: 16 residues. The ends lost 5 bases at V and 5 bases at J; junction bases unmatched: 11. CDR3 protein: CASSKPGLAFGDTQYF. The CDR3 region has the DNA TGTGCCAGCAGTAAGCCGGGACTAGCCTTCGGAGATACGCAGTATTTT.

The rearrangement joins TRBV7-2 to TRBJ1-5; no definite D call. This CDR3 contains 11 residues. Germline lookup yields CDR1 SGHTA and CDR2 FQGNSA. The V gene lost 5 bases and the J gene lost 9 bases, with 8 bases spanning the gap. The CDR3 sequence: CASSTNGPQHF. CDR3 in DNA: TGTGCCAGCAGCACCAATGGGCCCCAGCATTTT.

The genes are TRBV24-1 and TRBJ2-1; weak D call: TRBD2 (5 bases). The CDR3 is 14 residues long. The V end lost 1 base, the J end lost 5 bases, and 8 bases lay between the germline ends. Germline lookup yields CDR1 KGHDR and CDR2 SFDVKD. The CDR3 DNA follows: TGTGCCACCAGTGATTTCGGGGTCCACAATGAGCAGTTCTTC. The encoded protein is CATSDFGVHNEQFF.

V gene TRBV14 combines with J gene TRBJ2-3; D is uncertain. Germline V gene lookup returns CDR1 SGHDN and CDR2 FVKESK. The length of the CDR3 is 16 residues. V shed 5 bases and J shed 6 bases, with 21 bases lying between them. The CDR3 DNA reads TGTGCCAGCAGCGCCCTGAGAACCGGGTCCCACGATACGCAGTATTTT. The encoded protein is CASSALRTGSHDTQYF. Variable domain in full (rest from reference TRBV14 and TRBJ2-3): EAGVTQFPSHSVIEKGQTVTLRCDPISGHDNLYWYRRVMGKEIKFLLHFVKESKQDESGMPNNRFLAERTGGTYSTLKVQPAELEDSGVYFCASSALRTGSHDTQYFGPGTRLTVL.

This clonotype has ten or more counts. The rearrangement uses TRBV7-9 and TRBJ2-3; D is undetermined. V was cut by 1 base and J by 10 bases, with 15 bases left in between. The CDR3 runs to 14 residues. Per the germline V gene, CDR1 is SEHNR and CDR2 is FQNEAQ (reference sequence). This CDR3 is CASSLDAWAPAQYF. Here the CDR3 DNA reads TGTGCCAGCAGCTTAGACGCGTGGGCGCCGGCGCAGTATTTT.

The rearrangement links TRBV12-3 or TRBV12-4 to TRBJ2-3; no reliable D call. The CDR3 has 15 residues. Between the trimmed V and J ends, which lost 1 base and 2 bases, there was a span of 10 bases. CDR3 residues: CASSLVVSSTDTQYF. The CDR3 DNA reads as TGTGCCAGCAGTTTAGTCGTATCTTCCACAGATACGCAGTATTTT.

The chain recombines TRBV7-3 with TRBJ2-5; D gene ambiguous. CDR1 and CDR2 from the germline V gene are SGHTA and FQGTGA. The CDR3 totals 13 residues. The V end was cut by 5 bases, the J end by 5 bases, with 12 bases between. CDR3 DNA: TGTGCCAGCAGCCCCGCCGCGACGGAGACCCAGTACTTC. Protein product: CASSPAATETQYF.

The table lists this clonotype with a few counts. The gene calls are TRBV6-5 and TRBJ1-1; a weak D match, TRBD1 (6 bases). The V and J ends lost 6 bases and 5 bases respectively, with 16 bases between them. The CDR3 length is 14 residues. Germline values: CDR1 MNHEY, CDR2 SVGAGI. The chain's CDR3 is CASRIQGSWTEAFF. CDR3 DNA sequence: TGTGCCAGCAGGATCCAGGGGAGTTGGACTGAAGCTTTCTTT.

The genes are TRBV9 and TRBJ2-2; no clear D. CDR1 is SGDLS, CDR2 YYNGEE, per germline. V lost 4 bases, J lost 6 bases, and 16 bases lay in between. The CDR3 extends over 15 amino acids. CDR3 loop: CASSQPDVFAGELFF. CDR3 nucleotide sequence: TGTGCCAGCAGCCAACCAGATGTCTTCGCCGGGGAGCTGTTTTTT.

This clonotype turned up a few times. J is TRBJ2-2 and V is TRBV10-3; the match to TRBD1 covers 10 bases. Germline-derived CDR1 and CDR2 are ENHRY and SYGVKD. The CDR3 sequence is 15 residues long. The trim removed 6 bases at V and 1 base at J, leaving 2 bases unmatched. The CDR3 DNA is TGTGCCATCAGGGGGACAGGGGAGAACACCGGGGAGCTGTTTTTT. Its translation is CAIRGTGENTGELFF.

V gene TRBV29-1 combines with J gene TRBJ1-5; D remains unclear. V was pared by 7 bases and J by 3 bases, with 10 bases between. Germline values: CDR1 SQVTM, CDR2 ANQGSEA. The CDR3 totals 12 residues. CDR3 nucleotide sequence: TGCAGCGGAGGATTTGTCAATCAGCCCCAGCATTTT. Protein product: CSGGFVNQPQHF.

The chain uses TRBV27 and TRBJ1-3; D gene uncertain. The CDR3 sequence is 14 residues long. Germline V CDR1 and CDR2: MNHEY, SMNVEV (reference sequence). V was pared by 3 bases and J by 2 bases, with 8 bases between. In DNA, the CDR3 is TGTGCCAGCAGTTTTAGTGGTCCTGGAAACACCATATATTTT. Protein product: CASSFSGPGNTIYF.

This clonotype was seen many times. The CDR3 region has the DNA TGCGCCAGCAGCTTGGACCCGAATCAGCCCCAGCATTTT. This gives the protein CASSLDPNQPQHF. The rearrangement joins TRBV5-1 to TRBJ1-5; D not certain. The CDR3 loop spans 13 amino acids. Deletions cut 0 bases from V and 4 bases from J, with 5 bases between. The germline V gene has CDR1 SGHRS and CDR2 YFSETQ.

This clonotype was counted a few times. The chain carries TRBV10-3 and TRBJ2-3, with TRBD2 matching 8 bases. The V gene end was trimmed by 8 bases and the J gene end by 5 bases; junction bases not matched to a gene: 3. Germline values: CDR1 ENHRY, CDR2 SYGVKD. This CDR3 spans 12 amino acids. CDR3 sequence reads: CAIRAGGDTQYF. The CDR3 DNA sequence: TGTGCCATCCGGGCGGGGGGAGATACGCAGTATTTT.

A single count supports this clonotype. The chain couples TRBV2 to TRBJ1-2; maybe TRBD1 (5 bases). The CDR3 sequence is 13 residues long. Trimming left V 4 bases short and J 3 bases short, with 9 bases between. Germline CDR1 SNHLY, CDR2 FYNNEI. The CDR3 here is CASSVEGDYGYTF. DNA of the CDR3: TGTGCCAGCAGTGTAGAAGGGGACTATGGCTACACCTTC.

This clonotype was seen a handful of times. This chain connects TRBV5-8 to TRBJ1-1; 7 bases match TRBD1. The CDR3 spans 15 residues. Trimming took 4 bases from V and 1 from J; bases not matched to a gene: 7. Germline lookup yields CDR1 SGHTS and CDR2 YDEGEE. The CDR3 DNA reads as TGTGCCAGCAGCCATACCGGGACAGCGAACACTGAAGCTTTCTTT. Translating it yields CASSHTGTANTEAFF.

This clonotype came up a few times. The V call is TRBV3-1, the J call TRBJ1-6; maybe TRBD1 (5 bases). The CDR3 runs to 16 residues. V was clipped by 2 bases and J by 7 bases, with 15 bases between them. CDR1 LGHDT and CDR2 YNNKEL come from the germline V gene (reference sequence). In nucleotides, the CDR3 is TGTGCCAGCAGCCAACGTCGGGGCATCGACAATTCACCCCTCCACTTT. Its protein product is CASSQRRGIDNSPLHF.

This clonotype was observed a handful of times. The chain employs TRBV30 and TRBJ1-1; maybe TRBD1 (5 bases). V was cut by 4 bases and J by 1 base, with 19 bases left in between. Germline assignment: CDR1 GTSNPN and CDR2 SVGIG (reference sequence). The CDR3 runs to 16 residues. The CDR3 bases are TGTGCCTGGATGGGTGGGACGGAGACTCAGAACACTGAAGCTTTCTTT. Protein sequence: CAWMGGTETQNTEAFF.

V gene TRBV7-2 combines with J gene TRBJ2-1; tentative D call: TRBD1 (6 bases). The CDR3 runs to 14 residues. V was clipped by 1 base and J by 9 bases, with 13 bases between them. Germline CDR1 is SGHTA and CDR2 is FQGNSA. The CDR3 nucleotides are TGTGCCAGCAGCTTAGATATGGGGGCGGCTGAGCAGTTCTTC. This codes for CASSLDMGAAEQFF.

The sample holds a few counts of this clonotype. CDR3 region: CATRPGEGQENTEAFF. In DNA form, the CDR3 reads TGTGCCACCAGACCGGGGGAGGGGCAGGAGAACACTGAAGCTTTCTTT. The rearrangement joins TRBV24-1 to TRBJ1-1, with D perhaps TRBD1 (5 bases). The CDR3 covers 16 residues. The V gene lost 7 bases and the J gene lost 1 base, with 18 bases spanning the gap. In germline, CDR1 is KGHDR, CDR2 SFDVKD.

A few counts support this clonotype. The V call is TRBV5-6, the J call TRBJ2-5; D is undetermined. This CDR3 is built from 13 residues. Trimming shortened V by 1 base and J by 4 bases, and 8 bases separated the two germline ends. Per germline, CDR1 SGHDT and CDR2 YYEEEE. The CDR3, as DNA: TGTGCCAGCAGCTTGCTGGCGACAGAGACCCAGTACTTC. Its protein is CASSLLATETQYF. Complete variable domain (other parts from reference TRBV5-6 and TRBJ2-5): DAGVTQSPTHLIKTRGQQVTLRCSPKSGHDTVSWYQQALGQGPQFIFQYYEEEERQRGNFPDRFSGHQFPNYSSELNVNALLLGDSALYLCASSLLATETQYFGPGTRLLVL.

This clonotype was seen only once. The V and J genes are TRBV4-2 and TRBJ2-2, with 8 nucleotides matching TRBD2. The germline CDR1 and CDR2 sequences are LGHNA and YNFKEQ. This CDR3 has 18 residues. The trim removed 1 base at V and 2 bases at J, leaving 9 bases unmatched. The DNA for the CDR3 is TGTGCCAGCAGCCAAGCGGGGGGGTCGAACATCAACACCGGGGAGCTGTTTTTT. Protein sequence: CASSQAGGSNINTGELFF.

This clonotype was picked up a small number of times. The V call is TRBV6-5, the J call TRBJ2-3, with 10 bases fitting TRBD1. J lost 5 bases, V lost 6 bases, and 8 bases had no gene match. CDR3 length: 15 amino acids. Germline V gene sequence: CDR1 MNHEY, CDR2 SVGAGI. DNA for the CDR3: TGTGCCAGCAGGTACCGGGACAGGGGACTAGATACGCAGTATTTT. Translated, it gives CASRYRDRGLDTQYF.

This clonotype was counted at least ten times. V gene TRBV9 combines with J gene TRBJ2-5; TRBD2 aligns across 7 bases. The V gene end was trimmed by 4 bases and the J gene end by 3 bases; junction bases not matched to a gene: 6. CDR1 is SGDLS and CDR2 is YYNGEE in the germline V gene. This CDR3 is built from 14 residues. In nucleotides, the CDR3 is TGTGCCAGCAGCCATACTAGCGCTGAAGAGACCCAGTACTTC. Amino acids: CASSHTSAEETQYF.